What follows describes a single T cell receptor (beta chain). The antigen is undetermined. The CDR3 has 12 residues. The trim removed 10 bases at V and 6 bases at J, leaving 6 bases unmatched. The germline V gene has CDR1 ENHRY and CDR2 SYGVKD. The sample comes from a study of T-cell memory formation after mild COVID-19. TCRdb re-called the 5' RACE reads through MiXCR, storing one row per CDR3 protein. This sample has more than 350,000 distinct CDR3 sequences, with 16% found just once. Whole-study results and caveats: The finding that pre-infection memory included some responding clones suggested that cross-reactive memory joined.

This clonotype was sampled from a man between 18 and 35 years old who had mild COVID-19 (a few samples of this study predate the infection). Cell type and time point are not known. Sequenced material: PBMCs or a T cell subset sorted from them (not recorded which). The chain carries TRBV10-3 and TRBJ1-2; 9 bases are shared with TRBD1. Written as DNA, the CDR3 is TGTGCCAGTGACAGGGGGGATAATGGCTACACCTTC. Translation gives CASDRGDNGYTF.